This T cell receptor (beta chain) originates from a study of T cells in localized non-small cell lung cancer. Study-wide findings and caveats: Tumor trailed uninvolved adjacent lung in T cell clonality, which peaked there.

Concerning this clone: What it recognizes is unknown.

V was trimmed by 1 base and J by 3 bases, leaving 7 bases between them. CDR3 length: 13 residues. Germline CDR1 reads SGHVS; CDR2 reads FQNEAQ. Repertoires were generated with immunoSEQ multiplex PCR, while TCRdb's copy carries only in-frame clones and drops some. The table lists 20,000 to 25,000 clones, about four fifths of them singletons, with 2.4% in the top ten. The sequencing used peripheral blood, collected before any cancer treatment. The chain recombines TRBV7-8 with TRBJ2-7, with a tentative D call TRBD2 (6 bases). The origin of this receptor is a man between 40 and 69 years old with stage I lung adenocarcinoma. DNA for the CDR3: TGTGCCAGCAGCTTAGGGGGGGACTACGAGCAGTACTTC. It specifies CASSLGGDYEQYF.